This T cell receptor (beta chain) was documented in a study of CD8 T cells in Susac syndrome. Trimming removed 7 bases from V and 0 bases from J; junction bases left unmatched: 6. Germline V CDR1 and CDR2: MNHEY, SMNVEV (reference sequence). The CDR3 contains 18 residues. Random hexamers were used to reverse transcribe an amount of 0.5 to 1 ug RNA. Via MiXCR, TCRdb re-called the immunoSEQ multiplex PCR reads, giving one row per CDR3 protein. Counted here are about 200,000 distinct CDR3 sequences, 85% to 95% occurring once; the ten biggest clones make up approximately 0.1%. Peripheral blood CD8+ and CD4+ T cells were profiled by TCR beta sequencing.

The chain has TRBV27 and TRBJ2-1; 16 bases fit TRBD2. The sequencing input was CD4+ T cells from PBMCs. The sequence was collected from a human donor in good health. CDR3: CASTSGTSGRASYNEQFF. CDR3 in DNA: TGTGCCAGCACCTCCGGGACTAGCGGGAGGGCCTCCTACAATGAGCAGTTCTTC.